These T cell receptor beta chains were read from a single sample in a study of blood T cell repertoires in COVID-19. The table came from immunoSEQ multiplex PCR; TCRdb's copy has only in-frame clones and leaves some out. The table includes some 240,000 clones, roughly 76% detected once. Material for sequencing was peripheral blood. These receptors were obtained from a woman of 80 years or more with COVID-19, enrolled during active disease. Each CDR3 is given with its conserved first and last residue. A D gene is named only where the DNA matches it firmly. Clone size is not always given. Where it is, it says once, few, many or a class for expanded clones.

TRBJ2-7 | NA | TRBV5-1 | NA | TGCGCCAGCACCCGAGGAAGCTCCTACGAGCAGTACTTC | CASTRGSSYEQYF
TRBJ2-5 | TRBD2 | TRBV7-8 | NA | TGTGCCAGCAGCCCACGGCGAAGACTAGCGGGGATTATACAAGAGACCCAGTACTTC | CASSPRRRLAGIIQETQYF
TRBJ1-1 | NA | TRBV29-1 | NA | TGCAGCGTTGCCAGGGGCGCCAACACTGAAGCTTTCTTT | CSVARGANTEAFF
TRBJ1-3 | NA | TRBV9 | NA | TGTGCCAGCAGCCCTTTCCGGGAAGGAAACACCATATATTTT | CASSPFREGNTIYF
TRBJ1-3 | NA | TRBV13 | NA | TGTGCCAGCAGGTCCTTATCAGGACAGCCCAACACCATATATTTT | CASRSLSGQPNTIYF
TRBJ2-5 | TRBD1 | TRBV5-4 | NA | TGTGCCAGCAGCTCGGGACAGGGTGTCGGGACCCAGTACTTC | CASSSGQGVGTQYF
TRBJ1-4 | NA | TRBV30 | NA | TGTGCCTGGAGTGTAGGGAGAGGGAGCTTGAATGAAAAACTGTTTTTT | CAWSVGRGSLNEKLFF
TRBJ2-1 | NA | TRBV5-1 | NA | TGCGCCAGCAGCTTGGACGCAGGGTGGCATGAGCAGTTCTTC | CASSLDAGWHEQFF
TRBJ2-7 | TRBD1 | TRBV5-1 | medium-sized | TGCGCCAGCAGGCTCACAGGGGCGGCCCCCCTCTACGAGCAGTACTTC | CASRLTGAAPLYEQYF
TRBJ2-1 | NA | TRBV3-1/TRBV3-2 | NA | TGTGCCAGCAGCCAAGGTAGAGGCAAGCAGTTCTTC | CASSQGRGKQFF
TRBJ2-7 | NA | TRBV18 | NA | TGTGCCAGCTCTTCCCGCGCACAGGGCGTCGAGCAGTACTTC | CASSSRAQGVEQYF
TRBJ2-1 | NA | TRBV30 | NA | TGTGCCTGGAGTGTACAATTCTCTGAGCAGTTCTTC | CAWSVQFSEQFF
TRBJ2-7 | NA | TRBV3-1/TRBV3-2 | NA | TGTGCCAGCAGCCAAGTTTCGTCTAGAGCCCAGTCCTACGAGCAGTACTTC | CASSQVSSRAQSYEQYF
TRBJ2-7 | NA | TRBV19 | NA | TGTGCCAGTAGTCCCGACAGATTTGGCGAGCAGTACTTC | CASSPDRFGEQYF
TRBJ1-4 | TRBD1 | TRBV6-7 | once | TGTGCCAGCAGTTTTTTAGGGGGCCTCGAGAATGAAAAACTGTTTTTT | CASSFLGGLENEKLFF
TRBJ2-7 | TRBD1 | TRBV19 | NA | TGTGCCAGTAGTCTTGGAGGACAGGGGGGCGAAAAGCAGTACTTC | CASSLGGQGGEKQYF
TRBJ1-3 | NA | TRBV3-1/TRBV3-2 | NA | TGTGCCAGCAGCCAGACACCGGCCGGCTCTGGAAACACCATATATTTT | CASSQTPAGSGNTIYF
TRBJ1-4 | NA | TRBV3-1/TRBV3-2 | NA | TGTGCCAGCAGCCAAAGAGGCCTGGATGGAAAACTGTTTTTT | CASSQRGLDGKLFF
TRBJ2-5 | TRBD2 | TRBV5-1 | NA | TGCGCCAGCACGCTCGGCGGGACTAGCGGGAAGGAGACCCAGTACTTC | CASTLGGTSGKETQYF
TRBJ1-1 | TRBD1 | TRBV24-1 | NA | TGTGCCACCAGTAACAGGGGCACTGAAGCTTTCTTT | CATSNRGTEAFF
TRBJ2-1 | NA | TRBV12-3/TRBV12-4 | NA | TGTGCCAGCAGTTTACTAGAGTACAATGAGCAGTTCTTC | CASSLLEYNEQFF
TRBJ1-2 | NA | TRBV2 | NA | TGTGCCAGCACTCAGGGAAGACTGAATGGCTACACCTTC | CASTQGRLNGYTF
TRBJ2-7 | NA | TRBV15 | NA | TGTGCCACCAGCAGAGATGGCATCCACGAGCAGTACTTC | CATSRDGIHEQYF
TRBJ1-6 | TRBD1 | TRBV14 | NA | TGTGCCAGCAGCCCTTTGGGACAGGGGTTAGATTCACCCCTCCACTTT | CASSPLGQGLDSPLHF